These 5 T cell receptor beta chains originate from one sample sequenced in a study of control samples from healthy donors and cancer patients. Here immunoSEQ multiplex PCR was the method, and the copy in TCRdb shows in-frame clones only, minus some. The sample holds about 130,000 clones, about nine tenths seen once. The material sequenced was blood. The source is a man in his forties in good health.

The chain couples TRBV20-1 to TRBJ2-1; D not resolved. V was pared by 0 bases and J by 8 bases, with 5 bases between. There are 11 residues in the CDR3. Germline CDR1 and CDR2: DFQATT and SNEGSKA (reference sequence). The CDR3 spells CSARDLDEQFF. The CDR3 region has the DNA TGCAGTGCTAGAGATCTCGATGAGCAGTTCTTC.

The chain recombines TRBV5-1 with TRBJ2-5; TRBD1 agrees at 8 bases. V lost 1 base and J lost 4; bases outside the gene matches: 3. Germline CDR1 SGHRS, CDR2 YFSETQ. The CDR3 runs 14 residues. The DNA of the CDR3 is TGCGCCAGCAGCTTGAACACAGGGGGAGAGACCCAGTACTTC. It specifies CASSLNTGGETQYF.

The J gene is TRBJ1-2, the V gene TRBV28; no firm D call. The CDR3 totals 14 residues. Germline-derived CDR1 and CDR2 are MDHEN and SYDVKM. V shed 5 bases and J shed 2 bases, with 12 bases lying between them. CDR3 DNA: TGTGCCAGCAGTCCAGTGGTCTTCAACTATGGCTACACCTTC. Translated, it gives CASSPVVFNYGYTF.

J is TRBJ1-2 and V is TRBV9; the match to TRBD1 covers 9 bases. The trim removed 2 bases at V and 4 bases at J, leaving 9 bases unmatched. The CDR3 sequence is 16 residues long. Germline loops: CDR1 SGDLS, CDR2 YYNGEE. The CDR3 nucleotides read TGTGCCAGCAGCGTTTCACCGGGACAGGGTTCCTATGGCTACACCTTC. As protein: CASSVSPGQGSYGYTF.

The gene calls are TRBV19 and TRBJ2-2; the match to TRBD2 covers 8 bases. This CDR3 spans 16 amino acids. Germline CDR1 and CDR2: LNHDA and SQIVND (reference sequence). Unmatched junction bases numbered 7, after V lost 7 bases and J lost 0 bases. The CDR3 loop reads CASTVRSGANTGELFF. DNA for the CDR3: TGTGCCAGTACCGTTCGTAGCGGGGCGAACACCGGGGAGCTGTTTTTT.